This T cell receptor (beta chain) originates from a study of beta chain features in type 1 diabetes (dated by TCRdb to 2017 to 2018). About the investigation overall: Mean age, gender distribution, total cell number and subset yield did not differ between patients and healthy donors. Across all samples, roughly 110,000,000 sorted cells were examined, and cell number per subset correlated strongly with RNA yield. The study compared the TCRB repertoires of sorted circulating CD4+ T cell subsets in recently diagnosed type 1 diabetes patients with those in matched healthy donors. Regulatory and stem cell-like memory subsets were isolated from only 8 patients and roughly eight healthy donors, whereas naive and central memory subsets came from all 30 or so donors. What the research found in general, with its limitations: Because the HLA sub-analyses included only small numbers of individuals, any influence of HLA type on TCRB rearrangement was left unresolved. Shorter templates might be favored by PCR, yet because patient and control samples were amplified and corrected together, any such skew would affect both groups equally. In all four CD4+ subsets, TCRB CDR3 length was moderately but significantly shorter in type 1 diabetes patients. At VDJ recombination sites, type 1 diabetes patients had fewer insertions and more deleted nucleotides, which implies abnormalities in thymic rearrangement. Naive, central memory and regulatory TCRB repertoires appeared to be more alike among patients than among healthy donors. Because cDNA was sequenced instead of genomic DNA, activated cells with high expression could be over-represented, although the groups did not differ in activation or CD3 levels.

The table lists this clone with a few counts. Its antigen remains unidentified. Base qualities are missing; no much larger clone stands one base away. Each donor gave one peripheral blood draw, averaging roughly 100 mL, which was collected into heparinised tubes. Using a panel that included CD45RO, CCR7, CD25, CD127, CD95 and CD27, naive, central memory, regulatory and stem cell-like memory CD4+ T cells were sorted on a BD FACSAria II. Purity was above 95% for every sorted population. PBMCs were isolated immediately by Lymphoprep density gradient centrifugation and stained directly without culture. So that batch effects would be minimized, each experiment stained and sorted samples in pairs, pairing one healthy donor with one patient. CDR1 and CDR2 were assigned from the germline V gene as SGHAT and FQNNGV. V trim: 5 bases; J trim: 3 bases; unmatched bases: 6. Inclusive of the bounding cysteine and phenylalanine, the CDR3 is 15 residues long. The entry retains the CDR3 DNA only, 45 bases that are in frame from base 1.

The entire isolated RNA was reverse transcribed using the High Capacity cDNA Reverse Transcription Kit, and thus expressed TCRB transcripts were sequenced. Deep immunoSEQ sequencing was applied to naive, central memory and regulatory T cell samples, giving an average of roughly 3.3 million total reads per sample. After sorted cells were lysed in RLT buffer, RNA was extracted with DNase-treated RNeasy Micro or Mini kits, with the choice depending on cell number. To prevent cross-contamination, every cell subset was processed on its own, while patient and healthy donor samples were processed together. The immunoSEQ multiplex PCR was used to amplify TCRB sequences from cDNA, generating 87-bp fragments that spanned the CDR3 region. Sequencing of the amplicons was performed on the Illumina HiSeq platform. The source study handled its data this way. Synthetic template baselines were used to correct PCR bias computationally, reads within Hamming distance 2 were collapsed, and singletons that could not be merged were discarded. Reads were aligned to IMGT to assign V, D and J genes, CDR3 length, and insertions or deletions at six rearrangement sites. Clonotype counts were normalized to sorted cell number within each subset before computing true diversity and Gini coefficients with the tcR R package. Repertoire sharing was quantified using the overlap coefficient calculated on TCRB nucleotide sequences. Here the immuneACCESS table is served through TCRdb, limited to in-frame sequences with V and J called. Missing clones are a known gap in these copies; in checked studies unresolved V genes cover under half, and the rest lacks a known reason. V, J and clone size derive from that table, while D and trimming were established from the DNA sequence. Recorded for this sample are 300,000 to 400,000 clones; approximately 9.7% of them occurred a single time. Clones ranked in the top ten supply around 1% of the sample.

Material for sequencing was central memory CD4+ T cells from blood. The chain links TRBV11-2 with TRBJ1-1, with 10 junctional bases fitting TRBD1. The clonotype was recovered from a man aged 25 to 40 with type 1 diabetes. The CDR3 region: CASSPDRGRYTEAFF. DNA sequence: TGTGCCAGCAGCCCGGACAGGGGGAGGTACACTGAAGCTTTCTTT. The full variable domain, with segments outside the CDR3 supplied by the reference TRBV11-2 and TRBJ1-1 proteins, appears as EAGVAQSPRYKIIEKRQSVAFWCNPISGHATLYWYQQILGQGPKLLIQFQNNGVVDDSQLPKDRFSAERLKGVDSTLKIQPAKLEDSAVYLCASSPDRGRYTEAFFGQGTRLTVV.